This TCR beta chain was recorded in a study of blood T cell repertoires in COVID-19. This table comes from immunoSEQ multiplex PCR, and its TCRdb copy is limited to in-frame clones, with some not included. The table has approximately 400,000 clones, 88% seen once. Trimming left V 0 bases short and J 1 base short, with 12 bases between. The CDR3 has 16 amino acids. Germline-derived CDR1 and CDR2 are LGHNA and YNFKEQ. The source of this sequence is a woman aged 18-35 years who had recovered from COVID-19. This chain uses TRBV4-2 with TRBJ1-1, with unresolved D. The sample taken for sequencing was PBMCs or T cells enriched from blood (not recorded which). This chain's CDR3 is CASSQEAAVPNTEAFF. Here the CDR3 DNA reads TGTGCCAGCAGCCAAGAGGCCGCGGTCCCGAACACTGAAGCTTTCTTT.